The 2 T cell receptor beta chains given below trace back to one sample, sequenced in a study of cytomegalovirus exposure and HLA in healthy donors. Amplification used 60 Vbeta primers and 13 Jbeta primers. Using immunoSEQ multiplex PCR, the repertoire was profiled, and TCRdb retains in-frame clones only, with some absent. The table lists some 190,000 clones, approximately 80% of them singletons, with 2% to 3% in the top ten. The sample taken for sequencing was PBMCs. The receptors shown here come from a male donor in good health and CMV-seronegative.

The V gene is TRBV4-1, the J gene TRBJ2-7, with TRBD2 identical over 7 bases. Germline CDR1 MGHRA, CDR2 YSYEKL. CDR3 length: 16 amino acids. The trim removed 1 base at V and 2 bases at J, leaving 8 bases unmatched. For the CDR3, the DNA is TGCGCCAGCAGCCAAGGAGCAGCGGGAACAACCTACGAGCAGTACTTC. Encoded protein: CASSQGAAGTTYEQYF.

The CDR3 protein is CASSPRTGPGEKLFF. The CDR3 DNA sequence: TGTGCCAGCAGCCCAAGAACAGGCCCCGGGGAAAAACTGTTTTTT. The chain is built from TRBV11-1 and TRBJ1-4; TRBD1 is a possible D gene (5 bases). Trimming pared 5 bases from V and 8 bases from J, leaving 18 bases between. CDR1 and CDR2 from the germline V gene are SGHAT and FQDESV (reference sequence). The CDR3 contains 15 residues.